The rows below give T cell receptor beta chains drawn from one sample of a study of T cell responses to AZD1222 COVID-19 vaccine. Sequenced by immunoSEQ multiplex PCR; TCRdb stores in-frame clones only, minus some. The sample includes 100,000 to 120,000 clones, 85% to 95% of them seen just once. The input for sequencing was peripheral blood, taken on day 0 of AZD1222 vaccination. The receptors originated from an adult in good health. CDR3s leave out the opening cysteine and the closing phenylalanine or tryptophan.

V,CDR3
TRBV5-1,ASRYNRGATGELF
TRBV19,ASSMRYGRGDEKLF
TRBV27,ASSFQGANTEAF
TRBV5-6,ASSRNRGRETQY
TRBV6-5,ASSYSGQQKNEKLF
TRBV5-1,ASSEGRHYSNQPQH
TRBV5-1,ASSLIGGAGEQY
TRBV24-1,ATKGTGNQPQH
TRBV19,ASRVDRGSNQPQH
TRBV24-1,ATSDFPGNGYT
TRBV18,ASSPEGGGGGYGYT
TRBV5-5,ASSWAPSHEQY
TRBV2,ASKPGFMNTEAF
TRBV5-1,ASSLAQGTGVSPLH
TRBV28,ASSLRGNYGYT
TRBV7-8,ASSLGVKLGTEAF
TRBV5-1,ASSSGVGVEGYT
TRBV19,ASSTRKGGYT
TRBV9,ASSVVRGLNGYT
TRBV6-1,ASSEGRTLNYGYT
TRBV12-3/TRBV12-4,ASSFSFSQPQH
TRBV29-1,SVEDPGQTKNTEAF
TRBV7-3,ASSPGGYSGELF
TRBV19,ASSMQGNTEAF
TRBV19,ASSSTGDPPYEQY
TRBV2,ASSVINYGYT
TRBV19,ASSGRRQNNYGYT